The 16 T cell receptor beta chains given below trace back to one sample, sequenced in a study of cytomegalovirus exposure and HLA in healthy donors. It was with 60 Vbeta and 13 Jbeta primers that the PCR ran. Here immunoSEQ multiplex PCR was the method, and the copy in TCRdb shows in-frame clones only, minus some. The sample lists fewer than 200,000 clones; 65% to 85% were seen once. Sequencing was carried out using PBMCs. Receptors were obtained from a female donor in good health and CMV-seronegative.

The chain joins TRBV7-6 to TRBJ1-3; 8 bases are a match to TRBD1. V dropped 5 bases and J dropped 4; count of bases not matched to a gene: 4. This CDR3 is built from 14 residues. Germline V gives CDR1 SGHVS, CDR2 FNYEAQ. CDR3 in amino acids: CASSMTGAGNTIYF. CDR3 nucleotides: TGTGCCAGCAGCATGACAGGGGCCGGAAACACCATATATTTT.

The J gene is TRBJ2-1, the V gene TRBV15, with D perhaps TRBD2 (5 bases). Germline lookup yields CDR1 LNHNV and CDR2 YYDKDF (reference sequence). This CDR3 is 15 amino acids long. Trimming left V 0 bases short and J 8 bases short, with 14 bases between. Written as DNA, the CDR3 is TGTGCCACCAGCAGAGATTATCGGGGATTCGATGAGCAGTTCTTC. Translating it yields CATSRDYRGFDEQFF.

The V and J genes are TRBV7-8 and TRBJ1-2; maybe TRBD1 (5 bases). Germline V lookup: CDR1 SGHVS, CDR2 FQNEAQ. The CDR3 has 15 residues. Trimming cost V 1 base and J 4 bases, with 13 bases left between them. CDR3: CASSLGGGNSYGYTF. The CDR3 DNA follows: TGTGCCAGCAGCTTAGGCGGGGGTAACAGCTATGGCTACACCTTC.

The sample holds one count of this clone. The CDR3 DNA reads TGTGCCTGGGGGGAGGGAGGGGGTCAGCCCCAGCATTTT. The encoded protein is CAWGEGGGQPQHF. The chain has TRBV30 and TRBJ1-5; tentatively, D is TRBD1 (6 bases). The germline gives CDR1 GTSNPN, CDR2 SVGIG (reference sequence). The ends were cut back, 5 bases at V and 6 bases at J, with 14 bases in the middle. The CDR3 runs to 13 residues.

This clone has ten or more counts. CDR3 sequence reads: CASSSQGAWTEAFF. The CDR3 DNA sequence: TGTGCCAGCAGCTCCCAGGGGGCATGGACTGAAGCTTTCTTT. The J gene is TRBJ1-1, the V gene TRBV7-9, with 8 bases that match TRBD1. The ends lost 4 bases at V and 5 bases at J; junction bases unmatched: 6. The CDR3 contains 14 residues. Germline CDR1 SEHNR, CDR2 FQNEAQ (reference sequence).

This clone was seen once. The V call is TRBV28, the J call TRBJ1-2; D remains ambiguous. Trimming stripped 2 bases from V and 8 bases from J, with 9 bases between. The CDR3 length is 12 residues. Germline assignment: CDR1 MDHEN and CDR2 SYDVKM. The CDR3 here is CASSLTIAGYTF. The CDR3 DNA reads TGTGCCAGCAGTTTAACTATCGCCGGCTACACCTTC.

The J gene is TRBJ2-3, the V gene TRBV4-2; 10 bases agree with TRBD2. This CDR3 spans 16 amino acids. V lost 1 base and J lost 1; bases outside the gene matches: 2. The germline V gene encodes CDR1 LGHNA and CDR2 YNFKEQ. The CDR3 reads CASSQGGTSGTDTQYF. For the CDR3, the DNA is TGTGCCAGCAGCCAAGGGGGGACTAGCGGCACAGATACGCAGTATTTT.

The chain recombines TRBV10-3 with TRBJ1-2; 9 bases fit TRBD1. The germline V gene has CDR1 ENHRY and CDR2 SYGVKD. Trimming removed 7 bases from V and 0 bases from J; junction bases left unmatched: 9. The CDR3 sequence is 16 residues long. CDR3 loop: CAINRGQGSSNYGYTF. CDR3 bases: TGTGCCATCAACCGAGGACAGGGGAGTTCTAACTATGGCTACACCTTC.

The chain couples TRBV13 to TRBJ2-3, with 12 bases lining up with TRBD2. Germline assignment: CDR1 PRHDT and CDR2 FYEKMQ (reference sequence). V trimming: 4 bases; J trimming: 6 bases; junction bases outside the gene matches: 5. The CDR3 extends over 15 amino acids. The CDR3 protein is CASSYRTSGVDTQYF. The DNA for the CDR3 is TGTGCCAGCAGCTATAGGACTAGCGGGGTTGATACGCAGTATTTT.

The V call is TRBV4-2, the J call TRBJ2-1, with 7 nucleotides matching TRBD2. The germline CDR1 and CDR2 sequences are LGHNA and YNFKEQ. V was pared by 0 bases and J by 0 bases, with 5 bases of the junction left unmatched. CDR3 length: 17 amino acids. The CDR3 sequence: CASSQDAASGSYNEQFF. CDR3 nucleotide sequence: TGTGCCAGCAGCCAAGATGCCGCTAGCGGCTCCTACAATGAGCAGTTCTTC.

The CDR3 nucleotides read TGTGCCATCAGTTCACAGGGGGCCGTAATAGGGACCCAGTACTTC. The encoded protein is CAISSQGAVIGTQYF. The chain employs TRBV10-3 and TRBJ2-5, with 9 bases lining up with TRBD1. Germline V gives CDR1 ENHRY, CDR2 SYGVKD. The CDR3 runs to 15 residues. J lost 7 bases, V lost 5 bases, and 11 bases had no gene match.

CDR3 sequence: CASSSFQGAGDNEQFF. Here the CDR3 DNA reads TGTGCCAGCAGTTCCTTTCAGGGGGCGGGGGACAATGAGCAGTTCTTC. The rearrangement links TRBV28 to TRBJ2-1; TRBD1 is a possible D gene (8 bases). Germline CDR1 and CDR2: MDHEN and SYDVKM. V lost 4 bases and J lost 5, with 18 bases in between. The CDR3 totals 16 residues.

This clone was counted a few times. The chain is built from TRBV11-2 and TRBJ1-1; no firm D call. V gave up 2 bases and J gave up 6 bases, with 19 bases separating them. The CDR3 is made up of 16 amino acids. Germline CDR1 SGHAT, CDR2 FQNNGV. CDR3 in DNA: TGTGCCAGCAGCTTAACCCCCGGACTGGGGATCCCTGAAGCTTTCTTT. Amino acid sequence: CASSLTPGLGIPEAFF.

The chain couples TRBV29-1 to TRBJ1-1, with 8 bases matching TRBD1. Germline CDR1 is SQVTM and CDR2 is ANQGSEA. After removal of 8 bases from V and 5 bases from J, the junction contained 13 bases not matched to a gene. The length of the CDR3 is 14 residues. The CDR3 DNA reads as TGCAGCCTCGGGCGAACAGGGGGTGGTACTGAAGCTTTCTTT. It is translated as CSLGRTGGGTEAFF.

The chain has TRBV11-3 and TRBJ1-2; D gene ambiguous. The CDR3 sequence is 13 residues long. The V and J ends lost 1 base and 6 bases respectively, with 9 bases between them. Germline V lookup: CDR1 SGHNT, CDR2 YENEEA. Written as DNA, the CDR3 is TGTGCCAGCAGCTTAGTAGCGGGAAATGGCTACACCTTC. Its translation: CASSLVAGNGYTF.

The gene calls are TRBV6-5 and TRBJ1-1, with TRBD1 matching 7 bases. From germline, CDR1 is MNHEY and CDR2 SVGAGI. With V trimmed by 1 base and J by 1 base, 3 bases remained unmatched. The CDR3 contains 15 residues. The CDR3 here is CASSYFQGENTEAFF. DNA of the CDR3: TGTGCCAGCAGTTACTTTCAGGGGGAGAACACTGAAGCTTTCTTT.